What follows are 29 T cell receptor beta chains derived from one specimen sequenced in a study of blood T cell repertoires in COVID-19. TCRdb's copy holds only in-frame clones and misses some; the assay was immunoSEQ multiplex PCR. The table has around 140,000 clones, approximately 87% seen once. The sequencing sample was made of peripheral blood. The receptors stem from a woman between 50 and 59 years old with active or convalescent COVID-19.

The chain employs TRBV12-3 or TRBV12-4 and TRBJ1-2, with 10 nucleotides matching TRBD1. V was pared by 5 bases and J by 8 bases, with 2 bases of the junction left unmatched. The CDR3 spans 12 residues. This chain's CDR3 is CASSRDRGGYTF. The CDR3 DNA reads TGTGCCAGCAGTCGGGACAGGGGAGGCTACACCTTC.

The chain uses TRBV5-1 and TRBJ2-3; D unresolved. The CDR3 loop spans 14 amino acids. V shed 1 base and J shed 2 bases, with 8 bases lying between them. Germline V gives CDR1 SGHRS, CDR2 YFSETQ. CDR3 in amino acids: CASSLFSTTDTQYF. CDR3 nucleotides: TGCGCCAGCAGCTTGTTCTCTACCACAGATACGCAGTATTTT.

The gene calls are TRBV7-2 and TRBJ1-2, with D tentatively TRBD1 (6 bases). Per germline, CDR1 SGHTA and CDR2 FQGNSA. The CDR3 totals 16 residues. V gave up 5 bases and J gave up 7 bases, with 23 bases separating them. The CDR3 reads CASSDIRDRLLGGYTF. The CDR3 DNA sequence: TGTGCCAGCAGCGACATACGTGACAGGTTGCTCGGTGGCTACACCTTC. Combining the CDR3 with reference TRBV7-2 and TRBJ1-2 gives the whole variable domain GAGVSQSPSNKVTEKGKDVELRCDPISGHTALYWYRQSLGQGLEFLIYFQGNSAPDKSGLPSDRFSAERTGGSVSTLTIQRTQQEDSAVYLCASSDIRDRLLGGYTFGSGTRLTVV.

The gene calls are TRBV7-6 and TRBJ1-2, with 7 bases aligning to TRBD1. After removal of 8 bases from V and 4 bases from J, the junction contained 16 bases not matched to a gene. Germline CDR1 and CDR2: SGHVS and FNYEAQ. The CDR3 is 16 residues long. CDR3 in amino acids: CASSPAQMGQTYGYTF. The CDR3 nucleotides read TGTGCCAGCTCCCCGGCCCAAATGGGACAGACCTATGGCTACACCTTC.

This chain connects TRBV6-2 or TRBV6-3 to TRBJ1-3; D is unresolved. Germline V lookup: CDR1 MNHEY, CDR2 SVGEGT. CDR3 size: 16 residues. The germline V and J ends were trimmed by 5 bases and 0 bases, with 14 bases remaining between them. In DNA, the CDR3 is TGTGCCAGCAGTCCCCACACAACCAGCTCTGGAAACACCATATATTTT. As protein: CASSPHTTSSGNTIYF.

CDR3 amino acids: CASSVPGQGSSGANVLTF. DNA for the CDR3: TGTGCCAGCAGCGTCCCGGGACAGGGGTCCTCTGGGGCCAACGTCCTGACTTTC. The gene calls are TRBV9 and TRBJ2-6, with TRBD1 matching over 10 bases. Germline V CDR1 and CDR2: SGDLS, YYNGEE. The CDR3 spans 18 residues. J lost 0 bases, V lost 2 bases, and 5 bases had no gene match. Using reference TRBV9 and TRBJ2-6 for the parts outside the CDR3, the full variable domain is DSGVTQTPKHLITATGQRVTLRCSPRSGDLSVYWYQQSLDQGLQFLIQYYNGEERAKGNILERFSAQQFPDLHSELNLSSLELGDSALYFCASSVPGQGSSGANVLTFGAGSRLTVL.

V usage is TRBV7-9 and J usage is TRBJ2-5; D uncertain. Germline lookup yields CDR1 SEHNR and CDR2 FQNEAQ (reference sequence). The CDR3 is 13 residues long. The V and J ends lost 1 base and 1 base respectively, with 4 bases between them. CDR3 sequence reads: CASSLVLQETQYF. The CDR3 DNA is TGTGCCAGCAGCTTAGTACTCCAAGAGACCCAGTACTTC.

J is TRBJ1-1 and V is TRBV6-2 or TRBV6-3; D unclear. The germline V gene has CDR1 MNHEY and CDR2 SVGEGT. Between the trimmed V and J ends, which lost 4 bases and 2 bases, there was a span of 8 bases. The CDR3 runs 13 residues. The DNA for the CDR3 is TGTGCCAGCAGTTCCTCCAGTAACACTGAAGCTTTCTTT. Protein product: CASSSSSNTEAFF.

The rearrangement joins TRBV9 to TRBJ2-1, with 8 bases matching TRBD2. This CDR3 contains 17 residues. Per germline, CDR1 SGDLS and CDR2 YYNGEE. J was trimmed by 5 bases and V by 1 base; bases with no gene match: 11. The CDR3 DNA reads as TGTGCCAGCAGCGTAAGGTACAGCGGGGGCGGTGACAATGAGCAGTTCTTC. Translating it yields CASSVRYSGGGDNEQFF. Using reference TRBV9 and TRBJ2-1 for the parts outside the CDR3, the full variable domain is DSGVTQTPKHLITATGQRVTLRCSPRSGDLSVYWYQQSLDQGLQFLIQYYNGEERAKGNILERFSAQQFPDLHSELNLSSLELGDSALYFCASSVRYSGGGDNEQFFGPGTRLTVL.

The rearrangement links TRBV30 to TRBJ2-7; D is perhaps TRBD2 (6 bases). V was pared by 4 bases and J by 6 bases, with 16 bases between. Germline CDR1 is GTSNPN and CDR2 is SVGIG (reference sequence). The CDR3 loop spans 13 amino acids. CDR3 region: CAWKGRNSAEQYF. CDR3 sequence (DNA): TGTGCCTGGAAAGGGAGGAACAGCGCCGAGCAGTACTTC.

V usage is TRBV7-2 and J usage is TRBJ1-1; tentative D call: TRBD1 (5 bases). This CDR3 spans 15 amino acids. Germline V gene sequence: CDR1 SGHTA, CDR2 FQGNSA. The germline V and J ends were trimmed by 4 bases and 0 bases, with 12 bases remaining between them. Here the CDR3 DNA reads TGTGCCAGCAGCTCCCAGGGATCAATGAACACTGAAGCTTTCTTT. This gives the protein CASSSQGSMNTEAFF.

This chain uses TRBV25-1 with TRBJ2-1; the D gene is possibly TRBD1 (7 bases). The CDR3 length is 16 residues. V lost 4 bases and J 10 bases, leaving 23 bases between the germline ends. Germline-derived CDR1 and CDR2 are MGHDK and SYGVNS. The CDR3 sequence: CASSGRDSYNIGEQFF. CDR3 in DNA: TGTGCCAGCAGTGGGCGGGACAGCTACAACATTGGGGAGCAGTTCTTC.

This clone was detected once. This sequence joins TRBV11-2 and TRBJ2-3, with D uncertain. Trimming took off 2 bases at V and 0 bases at J, with 3 bases between the two ends. The CDR3 spans 13 residues. Germline values: CDR1 SGHAT, CDR2 FQNNGV. CDR3 coding DNA: TGTGCCAGCAGCTTACCGAGCACAGATACGCAGTATTTT. Protein sequence: CASSLPSTDTQYF.

The count of this clone is one. The chain recombines TRBV2 with TRBJ2-7; 11 nucleotides agree with TRBD2. Unmatched junction bases numbered 7, after V lost 6 bases and J lost 3 bases. In germline, CDR1 is SNHLY, CDR2 FYNNEI. The CDR3 spans 15 residues. CDR3 DNA: TGTGCCAGCAGGGCCACTAGCGGGGGTTTCTACGAGCAGTACTTC. Its translation: CASRATSGGFYEQYF.

The chain employs TRBV3-1 (or the pseudogene TRBV3-2) and TRBJ2-3; perhaps TRBD1 as D (5 bases). Germline V gene lookup returns CDR1 LGHDT and CDR2 YNNKEL (reference sequence). The CDR3 has 15 amino acids. Trimming removed 3 bases at V and 0 bases at J, with 10 bases between. The CDR3: CASSQDGASTDTQYF. CDR3 DNA sequence: TGTGCCAGCAGCCAGGATGGGGCTAGCACAGATACGCAGTATTTT.

The V gene is TRBV10-2, the J gene TRBJ2-2; 13 positions match TRBD2. The J segment lost 4 bases and the V segment lost 5 bases, leaving 4 bases of the junction unmatched. The germline gives CDR1 WSHSY, CDR2 SAAADI. The CDR3 is 16 amino acids. The CDR3 spells CASSRTSGSGTGELFF. The CDR3 DNA follows: TGCGCCAGCAGTCGGACTAGCGGGAGTGGCACCGGGGAGCTGTTTTTT.

The CDR3 nucleotides are TGCGCCAGCACCCAGAAAGAGACCCAGTACTTC. Translation gives CASTQKETQYF. The chain combines TRBV5-1 with TRBJ2-5; D is unclear. The CDR3 spans 11 residues. Germline loops: CDR1 SGHRS, CDR2 YFSETQ. V lost 6 bases to trimming and J lost 3 bases, with 6 bases between them.

As regards this clone: This sample also contains other DNA sequences that code for the same CDR3. The chain uses TRBV3-1 (or the pseudogene TRBV3-2) and TRBJ2-5; 11 bases are shared with TRBD1. J gave up 4 bases and V 1 base, and 2 bases lay outside the gene matches. Per the germline V gene, CDR1 is LGHDT and CDR2 is YNNKEL (reference sequence). The CDR3 contains 15 residues. The chain's CDR3 is CASSQAGTGGETQYF. CDR3 in DNA: TGTGCCAGCAGCCAAGCTGGGACAGGGGGAGAGACCCAGTACTTC.

V and J are TRBV7-2 and TRBJ2-3; D is unresolved. The CDR3 is 14 amino acids. CDR1 is SGHTA and CDR2 is FQGNSA in the germline V gene. The germline V and J ends were trimmed by 0 bases and 1 base, with 5 bases remaining between them. In DNA, the CDR3 is TGTGCCAGCAGCTTAGCGAGTCGCACAGATACGCAGTATTTT. This sequence encodes CASSLASRTDTQYF.

The chain is built from TRBV7-9 and TRBJ2-7; D unresolved. Per germline, CDR1 SEHNR and CDR2 FQNEAQ (reference sequence). The CDR3 loop spans 13 amino acids. V lost 1 base and J 6 bases, leaving 10 bases between the germline ends. CDR3 in amino acids: CASSLVESFEQYF. As DNA, the CDR3 is TGTGCCAGCAGCTTAGTGGAGAGTTTCGAGCAGTACTTC.

The chain couples TRBV7-9 to TRBJ2-2; D gene unclear. This CDR3 spans 14 amino acids. Trimming took 1 base from V and 3 from J, leaving 6 bases between them. Per the germline V gene, CDR1 is SEHNR and CDR2 is FQNEAQ (reference sequence). The CDR3, as DNA: TGTGCCAGCAGCTTAGGGCCCTACACCGGGGAGCTGTTTTTT. Its translation: CASSLGPYTGELFF.

Only one count was recorded for this clone. J is TRBJ2-7 and V is TRBV27, with a weak D call TRBD1 (6 bases). Germline CDR1 reads MNHEY; CDR2 reads SMNVEV (reference sequence). Trimming left V 3 bases short and J 4 bases short, with 16 bases between. The CDR3 consists of 15 residues. CDR3 amino acids: CASSLGADSFYEQYF. Written as DNA, the CDR3 is TGTGCCAGCAGTTTGGGGGCGGATTCCTTTTACGAGCAGTACTTC.

The chain employs TRBV27 and TRBJ1-6, with D perhaps TRBD1 (5 bases). Germline V gene sequence: CDR1 MNHEY, CDR2 SMNVEV (reference sequence). This CDR3 has 17 amino acids. With 5 bases removed from V and 4 bases from J, the gap between germline ends came to 18 bases. The CDR3 loop reads CASSHLTAEGYNSPLHF. In DNA, the CDR3 is TGTGCCAGCAGTCACTTGACGGCGGAGGGGTATAATTCACCCCTCCACTTT.

The V call is TRBV9, the J call TRBJ2-3; 10 nucleotides match TRBD1. Unmatched junction bases numbered 10, after V lost 4 bases and J lost 8 bases. CDR1 and CDR2 from the germline V gene are SGDLS and YYNGEE. The CDR3 loop spans 15 amino acids. In nucleotides, the CDR3 is TGTGCCAGCAGCCCACCGGGACAGGGGTTTGGTACGCAGTATTTT. This encodes CASSPPGQGFGTQYF.

The V call is TRBV30, the J call TRBJ2-1; D remains ambiguous. CDR1 is GTSNPN, CDR2 SVGIG, per germline (reference sequence). The V gene lost 5 bases and the J gene lost 8 bases, with 10 bases spanning the gap. The CDR3 covers 11 residues. CDR3 region: CAWSIAYEQFF. In DNA form, the CDR3 reads TGTGCCTGGTCTATAGCATATGAGCAGTTCTTC.

The chain is built from TRBV18 and TRBJ2-5, with 8 bases matching TRBD1. The length of the CDR3 is 14 residues. Germline CDR1 KGHSH, CDR2 LQKENI. The trim removed 6 bases at V and 5 bases at J, leaving 8 bases unmatched. CDR3 sequence: CASSLGQGRETQYF. CDR3 in DNA: TGTGCCAGCTCTCTAGGACAGGGCAGGGAGACCCAGTACTTC.

The DNA of the CDR3 is TGTGCCATCAGGGGGGACAGGGGATCCTACGAGCAGTACTTC. It yields the protein CAIRGDRGSYEQYF. The V and J genes are TRBV10-3 and TRBJ2-7; 10 nucleotides agree with TRBD1. CDR3 length: 14 residues. Germline V lookup: CDR1 ENHRY, CDR2 SYGVKD. After removal of 6 bases from V and 1 base from J, the junction contained 3 bases not matched to a gene.

The J gene is TRBJ2-7, the V gene TRBV6-2 or TRBV6-3; 7 positions agree with TRBD1. This CDR3 spans 15 amino acids. The V and J ends lost 0 bases and 3 bases, in that order; junction bases with no gene match: 5. From germline, CDR1 is MNHEY and CDR2 SVGEGT. The CDR3 loop reads CASSYSRGWIYEQYF. Written as DNA, the CDR3 is TGTGCCAGCAGTTACTCCAGGGGGTGGATCTACGAGCAGTACTTC.

This chain links TRBV5-1 with TRBJ2-3; possibly TRBD2 for D (5 bases). Trimming removed 4 bases at V and 2 bases at J, with 14 bases between. CDR1 and CDR2 (germline): SGHRS, YFSETQ. This CDR3 has 15 residues. CDR3 coding DNA: TGCGCCAGCAGCCGAGCGGACTCCCCCACAGATACGCAGTATTTT. It is translated as CASSRADSPTDTQYF.